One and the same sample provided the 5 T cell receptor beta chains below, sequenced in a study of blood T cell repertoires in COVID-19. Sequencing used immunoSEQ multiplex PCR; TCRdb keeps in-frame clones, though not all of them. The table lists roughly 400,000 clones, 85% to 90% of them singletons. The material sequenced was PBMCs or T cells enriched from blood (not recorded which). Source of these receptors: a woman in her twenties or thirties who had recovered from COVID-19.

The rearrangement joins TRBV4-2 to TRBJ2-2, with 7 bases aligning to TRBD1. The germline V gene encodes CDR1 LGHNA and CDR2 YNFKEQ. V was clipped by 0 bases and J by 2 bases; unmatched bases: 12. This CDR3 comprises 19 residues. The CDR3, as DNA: TGTGCCAGCAGCCAAGATTGGACCCTGGGGACAGCAAACACCGGGGAGCTGTTTTTT. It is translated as CASSQDWTLGTANTGELFF.

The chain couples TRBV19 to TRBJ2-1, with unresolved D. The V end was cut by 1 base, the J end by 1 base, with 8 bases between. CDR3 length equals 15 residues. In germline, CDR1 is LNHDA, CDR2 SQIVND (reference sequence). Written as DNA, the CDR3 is TGTGCCAGTAGTATAGGGGCAAAATCCTACAATGAGCAGTTCTTC. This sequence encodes CASSIGAKSYNEQFF.

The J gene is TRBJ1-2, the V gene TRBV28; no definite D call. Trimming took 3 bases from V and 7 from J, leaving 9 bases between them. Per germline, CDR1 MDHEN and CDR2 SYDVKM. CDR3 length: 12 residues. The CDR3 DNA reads TGTGCCAGCAGTTTGCGGGGTGGTGGCTACACCTTC. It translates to CASSLRGGGYTF.

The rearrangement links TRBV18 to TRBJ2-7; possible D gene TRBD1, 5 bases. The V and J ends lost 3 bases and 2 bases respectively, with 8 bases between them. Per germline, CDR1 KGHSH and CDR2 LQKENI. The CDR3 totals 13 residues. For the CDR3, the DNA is TGTGCCAGCTCACCCAACAGGCCCTACGAGCAGTACTTC. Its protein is CASSPNRPYEQYF. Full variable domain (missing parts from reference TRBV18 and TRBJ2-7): NAGVMQNPRHLVRRRGQEARLRCSPMKGHSHVYWYRQLPEEGLKFMVYLQKENIIDESGMPKERFSAEFPKEGPSILRIQQVVRGDSAAYFCASSPNRPYEQYFGPGTRLTVT.

DNA for the CDR3: TGTGCCAGCTCACCGCGGACAGGGGTCTTCTACGAGCAGTACTTC. Translation: CASSPRTGVFYEQYF. The V and J genes are TRBV18 and TRBJ2-7; 9 nucleotides match TRBD1. The CDR3 runs 15 residues. Germline lookup yields CDR1 KGHSH and CDR2 LQKENI. J lost 3 bases, V lost 3 bases, and 6 bases had no gene match.